The following is a T cell receptor (beta chain) sequence with its context. Its antigen remains undetermined. No base quality values were provided; no much bigger clone lies one nucleotide off. The data originate from a study of immune aging and cytomegalovirus after organ transplant (dated by TCRdb to the early 2020s). About the study as a whole: Three-drug immunosuppression with prednisone, tacrolimus, and mycophenolate was given to all transplant recipients.

Results and caveats for the whole study, not just this receptor: CD57 was not measured in the sequencing data, so a conservative gene-based aging definition was used instead. Large clones contained a higher proportion of TEMRA cells, and the seven largest clones (just over 1,900 cells) acquired aged and TEMRA cells while losing TCM cells. Following viremia, cells with an aged phenotype rose post-transplant no matter the clone size, with the increase showing up earlier in large clones (days 200-264) than in small clones.

The intended sense of this specimen's time point label: five sample-tagged time points from pre-transplant (day -1) to day 368 post-transplant, pooled. Thawed PBMC were stimulated for around 11 hours with a CMV IE-1 overlapping peptide library without transport inhibitors. After thawing, cells rested overnight before stimulation in R10 medium with CD28/CD49d costimulation. The IE-1 peptide library was made up of 15-amino-acid peptides with 11-amino-acid overlaps. Samples from each time point were barcoded using BD Single-Cell Multiplexing Kit Sample Tags, then pooled and stained with sorting antibodies plus oligo-conjugated anti-CD45RA. A BD FACSAria III was used to sort CMV-responsive CD8+CD137+ and CD4+CD154+ T cells at 4-way purity. Blood samples were drawn into EDTA vacutainers and processed by Ficoll gradient within 1-24 hours. Its CDR3 holds 14 amino acids, cysteine through phenylalanine. The only DNA kept is the CDR3, 42 bases in frame from the first base. The germline ends are 12 bases apart after V is trimmed by 9 bases and J by 0 bases.

Library construction relied on single-cell sequencing. Sequenced using an Illumina NovaSeq 6000. For cell capture and library preparation, the team used the BD Rhapsody Targeted mRNA and AbSeq Reagent Kit in a microwell format. The libraries included TCR, sample tags, AbSeq, and targeted mRNA from the Human T-Cell Expression Panel, along with custom TOX and TOX2 primers. Sequencing of the libraries was performed on an Illumina NovaSeq. As for the authors' bioinformatics: The analysis covered around 10,000 cells in total, of which roughly 7,000 were CD8 T cells and 4494 were CD8 T cells with an identifiable TCR CDR3. The BD Rhapsody Targeted Analysis Pipeline, including V(D)J processing, was run on the Seven Bridges Genomics platform to process the raw data. Quality control, Sample Tag demultiplexing with Lex-BDSMK, clone identification with VDJ Explorer, and Seurat clustering were all done in SeqGeq 1.6.0. Clones comprising <1% of CD8 T cells were considered non-expanded; clones comprising >2.5% of the sample were considered clonal expansions. TCRdb reprocessed the public reads (quality trimming at Q25 with fastp, clone calling with MiXCR) and kept in-frame beta chains. Identical CDR3 proteins give one entry, which carries the most common genes and DNA. It is TCRdb's table, rather than the study itself, that gives the V and J calls and clone size. The sample table holds around 21,000 distinct CDR3 sequences, of which roughly 36% were seen once. Clones ranked in the top ten supply under 30% of the sample.

The source was CMV peptide-activated CD4+ and CD8+ T cells sorted from blood, collected at five time points, pooled. The cell subset or site label corresponds to: sorted CD8+CD137+ and CD4+CD154+ T cells after about 13 h CMV IE-1 peptide stimulation. The sequence came from a female donor who had a heart transplant and CMV viremia. Recombination linked TRBV12-3 or TRBV12-4 to TRBJ2-1; no confident D gene assignment can be made. The CDR3 reads as follows: CASTPTSSYNEQFF. The sequenced DNA is TGTGCCAGTACACCTACAAGCTCCTACAATGAGCAGTTCTTC.